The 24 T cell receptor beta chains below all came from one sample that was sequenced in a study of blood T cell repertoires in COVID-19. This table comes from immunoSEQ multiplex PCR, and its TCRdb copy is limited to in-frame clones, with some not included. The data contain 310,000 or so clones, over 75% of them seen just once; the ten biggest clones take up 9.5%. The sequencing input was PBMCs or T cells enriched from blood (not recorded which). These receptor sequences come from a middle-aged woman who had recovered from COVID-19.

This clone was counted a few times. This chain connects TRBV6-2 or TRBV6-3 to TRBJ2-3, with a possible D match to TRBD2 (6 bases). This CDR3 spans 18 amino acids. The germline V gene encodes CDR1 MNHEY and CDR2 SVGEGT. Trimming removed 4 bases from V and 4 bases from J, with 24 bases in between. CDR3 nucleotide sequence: TGTGCCAGCAGTTTTCTTAACCGGGACTGGAGTACCCCAGATACGCAGTATTTT. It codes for CASSFLNRDWSTPDTQYF.

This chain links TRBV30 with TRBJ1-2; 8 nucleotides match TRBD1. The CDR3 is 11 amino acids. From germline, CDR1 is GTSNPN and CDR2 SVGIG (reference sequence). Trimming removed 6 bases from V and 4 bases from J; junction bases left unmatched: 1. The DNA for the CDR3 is TGTGCCTGCCAGGGGGCCTATGGCTACACCTTC. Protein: CACQGAYGYTF. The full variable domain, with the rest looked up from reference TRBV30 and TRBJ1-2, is SQTIHQWPATLVQPVGSPLSLECTVEGTSNPNLYWYRQAAGRGLQLLFYSVGIGQISSEVPQNLSASRPQDRQFILSSKKLLLSDSGFYLCACQGAYGYTFGSGTRLTVV.

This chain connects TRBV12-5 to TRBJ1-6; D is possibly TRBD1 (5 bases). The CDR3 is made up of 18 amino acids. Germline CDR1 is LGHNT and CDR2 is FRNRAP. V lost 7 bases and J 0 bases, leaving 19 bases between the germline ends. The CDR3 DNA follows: TGTGCTAGTGCCACTTGGGACTCGATGAGCTCCTATAATTCACCCCTCCACTTT. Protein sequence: CASATWDSMSSYNSPLHF.

The CDR3 loop reads CASSVGRAYNEQFF. The DNA for the CDR3 is TGTGCCAGCAGCGTAGGGAGAGCTTACAATGAGCAGTTCTTC. This rearrangement joins TRBV9 to TRBJ2-1; D gene uncertain. Germline loops: CDR1 SGDLS, CDR2 YYNGEE. The CDR3 extends over 14 amino acids. Deletions cut 0 bases from V and 4 bases from J, with 8 bases between. The full variable domain, in which reference TRBV9 and TRBJ2-1 provide the parts outside the CDR3, is DSGVTQTPKHLITATGQRVTLRCSPRSGDLSVYWYQQSLDQGLQFLIQYYNGEERAKGNILERFSAQQFPDLHSELNLSSLELGDSALYFCASSVGRAYNEQFFGPGTRLTVL.

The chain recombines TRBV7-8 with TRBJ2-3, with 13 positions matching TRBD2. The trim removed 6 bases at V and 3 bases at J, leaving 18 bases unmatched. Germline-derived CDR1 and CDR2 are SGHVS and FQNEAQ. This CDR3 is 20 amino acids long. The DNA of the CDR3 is TGTGCCAGCAGTCGTGGTTCGGTAGGGAGGACTAGCGGGAGAACAGATACGCAGTATTTT. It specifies CASSRGSVGRTSGRTDTQYF. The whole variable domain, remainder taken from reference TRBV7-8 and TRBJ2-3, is GAGVSQSPRYKVAKRGQDVALRCDPISGHVSLFWYQQALGQGPEFLTYFQNEAQLDKSGLPSDRFFAERPEGSVSTLKIQRTQQEDSAVYLCASSRGSVGRTSGRTDTQYFGPGTRLTVL.

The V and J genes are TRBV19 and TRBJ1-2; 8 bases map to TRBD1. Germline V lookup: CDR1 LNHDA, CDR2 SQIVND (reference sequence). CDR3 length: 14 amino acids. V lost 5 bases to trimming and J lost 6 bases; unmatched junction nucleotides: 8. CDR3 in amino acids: CASSEGDRLDGYTF. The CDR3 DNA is TGTGCCAGTAGTGAGGGGGACAGGCTGGATGGCTACACCTTC.

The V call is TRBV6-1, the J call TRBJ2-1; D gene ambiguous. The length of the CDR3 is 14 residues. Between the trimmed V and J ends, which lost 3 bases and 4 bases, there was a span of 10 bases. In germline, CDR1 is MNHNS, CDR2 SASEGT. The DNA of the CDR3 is TGTGCCAGCAGTGAGAGGAGATTGTACAATGAGCAGTTCTTC. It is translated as CASSERRLYNEQFF.

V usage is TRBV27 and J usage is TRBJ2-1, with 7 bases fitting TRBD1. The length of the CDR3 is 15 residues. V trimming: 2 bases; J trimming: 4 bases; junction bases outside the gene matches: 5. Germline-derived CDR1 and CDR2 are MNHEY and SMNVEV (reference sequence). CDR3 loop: CASSLEGQIYNEQFF. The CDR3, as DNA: TGTGCCAGCAGTTTAGAGGGACAGATATACAATGAGCAGTTCTTC.

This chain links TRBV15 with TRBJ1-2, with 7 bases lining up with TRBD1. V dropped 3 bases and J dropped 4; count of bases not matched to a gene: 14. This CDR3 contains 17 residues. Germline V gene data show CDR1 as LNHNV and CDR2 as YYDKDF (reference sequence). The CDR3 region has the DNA TGTGCCACCAGCAGCGCTTCCGGGACAGCGTTATTCTATGGCTACACCTTC. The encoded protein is CATSSASGTALFYGYTF. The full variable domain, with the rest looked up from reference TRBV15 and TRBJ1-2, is DAMVIQNPRYQVTQFGKPVTLSCSQTLNHNVMYWYQQKSSQAPKLLFHYYDKDFNNEADTPDNFQSRRPNTSFCFLDIRSPGLGDTAMYLCATSSASGTALFYGYTFGSGTRLTVV.

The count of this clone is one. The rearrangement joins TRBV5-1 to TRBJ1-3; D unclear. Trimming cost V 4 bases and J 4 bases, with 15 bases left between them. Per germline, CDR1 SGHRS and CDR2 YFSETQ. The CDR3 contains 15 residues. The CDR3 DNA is TGCGCCAGCAGCAAAGGAGGACTAGGAGGAAACACCATATATTTT. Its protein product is CASSKGGLGGNTIYF.

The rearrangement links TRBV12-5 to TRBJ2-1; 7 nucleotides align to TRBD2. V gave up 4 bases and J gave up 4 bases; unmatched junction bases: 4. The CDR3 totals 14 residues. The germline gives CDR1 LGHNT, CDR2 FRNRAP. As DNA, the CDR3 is TGTGCTAGTGGTTCGGGGGAGGGATACAATGAGCAGTTCTTC. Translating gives CASGSGEGYNEQFF.

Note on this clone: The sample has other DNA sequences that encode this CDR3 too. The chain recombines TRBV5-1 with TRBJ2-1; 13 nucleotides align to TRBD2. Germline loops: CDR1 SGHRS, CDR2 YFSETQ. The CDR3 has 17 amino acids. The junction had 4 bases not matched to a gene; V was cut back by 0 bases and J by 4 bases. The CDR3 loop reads CASSLGTSGSSYNEQFF. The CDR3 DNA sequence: TGCGCCAGCAGCTTGGGGACTAGCGGGAGTTCTTACAATGAGCAGTTCTTC.

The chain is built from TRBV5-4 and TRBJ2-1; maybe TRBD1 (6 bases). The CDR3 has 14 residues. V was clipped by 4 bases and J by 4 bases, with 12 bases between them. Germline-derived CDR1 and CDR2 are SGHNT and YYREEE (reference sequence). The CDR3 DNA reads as TGTGCCAGCAGCGCGGACAGCCTATACAATGAGCAGTTCTTC. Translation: CASSADSLYNEQFF.

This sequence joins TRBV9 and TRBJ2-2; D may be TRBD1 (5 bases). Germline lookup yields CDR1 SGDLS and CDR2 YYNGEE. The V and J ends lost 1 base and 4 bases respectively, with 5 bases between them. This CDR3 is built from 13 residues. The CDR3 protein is CASSVRGTGELFF. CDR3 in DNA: TGTGCCAGCAGCGTAAGGGGCACCGGGGAGCTGTTTTTT.

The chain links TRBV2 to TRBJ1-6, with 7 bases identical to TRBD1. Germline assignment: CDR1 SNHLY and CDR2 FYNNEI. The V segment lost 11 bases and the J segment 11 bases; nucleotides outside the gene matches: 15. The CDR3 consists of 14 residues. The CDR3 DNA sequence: TGTGCCTCCAAACAGGGGAACATCCTACCACCCCTCCACTTT. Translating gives CASKQGNILPPLHF.

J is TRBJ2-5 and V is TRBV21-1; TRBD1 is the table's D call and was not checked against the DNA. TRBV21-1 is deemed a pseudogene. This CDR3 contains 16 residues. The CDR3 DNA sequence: TGTGCCAGCAGCAAGTTGGGACAGGGGTGCCAAGAGACCCAGTACTTC. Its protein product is CASSKLGQGCQETQYF.

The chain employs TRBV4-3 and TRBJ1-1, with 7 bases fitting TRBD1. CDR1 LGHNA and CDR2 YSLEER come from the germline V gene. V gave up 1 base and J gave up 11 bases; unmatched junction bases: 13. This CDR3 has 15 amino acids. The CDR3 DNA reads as TGCGCCAGCAGCCAAGGGGAAGGGGGCTGGGGTAGGGCTTTCTTT. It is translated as CASSQGEGGWGRAFF.

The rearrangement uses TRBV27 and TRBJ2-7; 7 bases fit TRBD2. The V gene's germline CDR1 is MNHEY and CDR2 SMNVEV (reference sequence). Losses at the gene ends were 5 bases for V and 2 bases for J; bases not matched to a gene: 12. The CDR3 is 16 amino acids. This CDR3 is CASSLLGGTAPYEQYF. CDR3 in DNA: TGTGCCAGCAGTCTCCTCGGGGGGACCGCTCCCTACGAGCAGTACTTC.

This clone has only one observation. CDR3 nucleotide sequence: TGTGCCAGCAGTCACCCGAGACAGGGTTTAACTGAAGCTTTCTTT. This sequence encodes CASSHPRQGLTEAFF. The chain has TRBV27 and TRBJ1-1, with 7 bases aligning to TRBD1. V lost 5 bases, J lost 5 bases, and 11 bases stayed unmatched. Germline V gene data show CDR1 as MNHEY and CDR2 as SMNVEV (reference sequence). The CDR3 runs 15 residues.

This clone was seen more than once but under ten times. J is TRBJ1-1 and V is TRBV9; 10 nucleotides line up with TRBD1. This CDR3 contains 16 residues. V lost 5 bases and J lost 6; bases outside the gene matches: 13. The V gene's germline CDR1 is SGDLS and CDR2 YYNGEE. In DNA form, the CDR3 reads TGTGCCAGCAGGCATCGGGACAGGGGTATGGGGCCTGAAGCTTTCTTT. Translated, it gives CASRHRDRGMGPEAFF.

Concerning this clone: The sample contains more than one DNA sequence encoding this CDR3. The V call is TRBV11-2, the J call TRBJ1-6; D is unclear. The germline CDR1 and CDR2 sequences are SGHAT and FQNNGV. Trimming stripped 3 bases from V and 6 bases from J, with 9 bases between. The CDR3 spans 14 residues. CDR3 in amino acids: CASSFVQVNSPLHF. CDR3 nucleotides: TGTGCCAGCAGCTTTGTTCAGGTTAATTCACCCCTCCACTTT. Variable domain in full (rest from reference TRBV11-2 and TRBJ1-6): EAGVAQSPRYKIIEKRQSVAFWCNPISGHATLYWYQQILGQGPKLLIQFQNNGVVDDSQLPKDRFSAERLKGVDSTLKIQPAKLEDSAVYLCASSFVQVNSPLHFGNGTRLTVT.

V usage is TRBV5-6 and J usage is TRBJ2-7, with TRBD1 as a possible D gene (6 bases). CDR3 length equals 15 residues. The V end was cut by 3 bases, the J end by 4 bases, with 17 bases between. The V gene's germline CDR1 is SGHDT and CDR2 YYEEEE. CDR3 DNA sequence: TGTGCCAGCAGCTCGGGGTCAGGGGATTTTTACGAGCAGTACTTC. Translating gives CASSSGSGDFYEQYF.

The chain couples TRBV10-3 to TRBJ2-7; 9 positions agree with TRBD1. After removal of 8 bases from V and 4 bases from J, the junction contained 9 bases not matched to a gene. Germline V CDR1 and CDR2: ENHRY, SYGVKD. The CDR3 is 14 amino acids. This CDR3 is CAIRMGTGIYEQYF. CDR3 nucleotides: TGTGCCATCCGAATGGGGACAGGGATTTACGAGCAGTACTTC.

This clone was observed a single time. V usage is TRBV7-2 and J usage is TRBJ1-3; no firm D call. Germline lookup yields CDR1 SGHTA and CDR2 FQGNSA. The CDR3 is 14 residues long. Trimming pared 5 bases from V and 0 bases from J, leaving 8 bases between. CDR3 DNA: TGTGCCAGCAGCCCTGTATCCTCTGGAAACACCATATATTTT. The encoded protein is CASSPVSSGNTIYF.